The present T cell receptor (beta chain) was sequenced within a study of technical replicates of blood from four donors. The method was immunoSEQ multiplex PCR; TCRdb's version includes in-frame clones alone and lacks a portion of them. The table lists 75,000 to 90,000 clones, 85% to 95% of them singletons, with roughly 0.34% in the top ten. CDR1 is MNHNS, CDR2 SASEGT, per germline. The CDR3 is made up of 16 amino acids. The V and J ends lost 1 base and 10 bases respectively, with 19 bases between them. J is TRBJ1-4 and V is TRBV6-1; D may be TRBD1 (6 bases). The material sequenced was T cells isolated from PBMCs. This receptor was taken from a human donor in good health. In DNA, the CDR3 is TGTGCCAGCAGTGAAGAACGCGGGGGGCCTGTCGGAAAACTGTTTTTT. Its translation is CASSEERGGPVGKLFF.